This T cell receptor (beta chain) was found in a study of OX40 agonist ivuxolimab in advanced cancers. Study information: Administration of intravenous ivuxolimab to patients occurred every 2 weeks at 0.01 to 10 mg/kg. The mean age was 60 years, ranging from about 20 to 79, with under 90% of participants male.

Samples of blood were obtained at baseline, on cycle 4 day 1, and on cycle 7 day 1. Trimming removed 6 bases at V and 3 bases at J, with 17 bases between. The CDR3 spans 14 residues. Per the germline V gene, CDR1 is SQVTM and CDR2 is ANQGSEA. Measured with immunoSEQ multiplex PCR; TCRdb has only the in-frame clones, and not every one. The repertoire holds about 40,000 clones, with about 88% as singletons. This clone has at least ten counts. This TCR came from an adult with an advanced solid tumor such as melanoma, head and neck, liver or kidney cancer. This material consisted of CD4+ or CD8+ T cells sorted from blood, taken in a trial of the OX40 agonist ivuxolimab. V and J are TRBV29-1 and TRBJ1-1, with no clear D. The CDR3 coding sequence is TGCAGCGTCCTTGGGCGGGTTGCGGACACTGAAGCTTTCTTT. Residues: CSVLGRVADTEAFF.